The rows below give T cell receptor beta chains drawn from one sample of a study of T-cell memory formation after mild COVID-19. One entry per CDR3 protein, called by TCRdb with MiXCR from the 5' RACE reads. The profile shows about 240,000 distinct CDR3 sequences, around a tenth of them singletons. The sequenced sample was PBMCs or a T cell subset sorted from them (not recorded which). Receptors originate from a man aged 18 to 35 who had mild COVID-19 (a few samples of this study predate the infection). Cell type and time point are not known. CDR3s include the opening cysteine and the closing phenylalanine or tryptophan. A D gene is named only where the DNA matches it firmly. Size is stated for part of the rows, as once, few or many counts, or as a class when the clone is expanded.

>TRBV20-1|TRBJ1-4|-|TRBD1
CSALTGYEKLFF
TGCAGTGCTTTGACAGGGTATGAAAAACTGTTTTTT
>TRBV9|TRBJ2-3|few|-
CASSVAHSTDTQYF
TGTGCCAGCAGCGTAGCTCACAGCACAGATACGCAGTATTTT
>TRBV18|TRBJ1-2|-|TRBD1
CASSRRDSGGYTF
TGTGCCAGCTCACGCCGGGACAGTGGAGGCTACACCTTC
>TRBV6-5|TRBJ1-1|-|TRBD1
CASRRQGEAFF
TGTGCCAGCAGAAGACAGGGTGAAGCTTTCTTT
>TRBV30|TRBJ1-1|-|-
CAWSERGNTEAFF
TGTGCCTGGAGTGAACGGGGGAACACTGAAGCTTTCTTT
>TRBV20-1|TRBJ2-3|few|-
CSAVRGLSTDTQYF
TGCAGTGCCGTCCGGGGACTGAGCACAGATACGCAGTATTTT
>TRBV11-1|TRBJ1-6|few|-
CASSSARSGSPLHF
TGTGCCAGCAGCTCCGCACGCTCGGGTTCACCCCTCCACTTT
>TRBV12-3/TRBV12-4|TRBJ2-3|few|-
CASSLLDTQYF
TGTGCCAGCAGTTTATTGGATACGCAGTATTTT
>TRBV7-3|TRBJ2-3|few|TRBD2
CASSFAGGSPGTDTQYF
TGTGCCAGCAGCTTTGCGGGGGGTTCTCCCGGCACAGATACGCAGTATTTT
>TRBV18|TRBJ1-1|few|TRBD1
CASTPSPDRVEKNTEAFF
TGTGCCAGCACCCCTTCACCGGACAGGGTTGAGAAGAACACTGAAGCTTTCTTT
>TRBV5-1|TRBJ1-3|few|TRBD1
CASSTGQGAGNTIYF
TGCGCCAGCAGCACTGGACAGGGGGCCGGAAACACCATATATTTT
>TRBV5-1|TRBJ2-5|many|-
CASSLASWQETQYF
TGCGCCAGCAGCTTGGCATCTTGGCAAGAGACCCAGTACTTC
>TRBV5-1|TRBJ2-5|few|-
CASSLAETWGAETQYF
TGCGCCAGCAGCTTGGCTGAGACCTGGGGCGCAGAGACCCAGTACTTC
>TRBV2|TRBJ2-2|many|-
CASLSSGLTGELFF
TGTGCCAGCTTGAGTTCAGGGCTCACCGGGGAGCTGTTTTTT
>TRBV4-1|TRBJ2-2|-|-
CASSQRAVGTGELFF
TGCGCCAGCAGCCAAAGGGCAGTCGGCACCGGGGAGCTGTTTTTT
>TRBV12-3/TRBV12-4|TRBJ2-7|few|-
CASSGSGGAYEQYF
TGTGCCAGCAGTGGCTCCGGAGGAGCCTACGAGCAGTACTTC
>TRBV5-1|TRBJ2-2|few|-
CASSLEEGSRLFF
TGCGCCAGCAGCTTGGAGGAGGGCAGTAGGCTGTTTTTT
>TRBV4-3|TRBJ2-1|many|TRBD2
CASSRLAGRTGSYNEQFF
TGCGCCAGCAGCCGCCTAGCGGGGAGAACGGGCTCCTACAATGAGCAGTTCTTC
>TRBV6-2/TRBV6-3|TRBJ1-1|-|-
CASSSHVNTEAFF
TGTGCCAGCAGTTCCCACGTTAACACTGAAGCTTTCTTT